The present T cell receptor (beta chain) was sequenced within a study of blood T cells in healthy people across ages. Notes on the study in general: In the absence of known donor CMV status, changes in expanded clonotypes were possibly confounded.

Germline loops: CDR1 SGHTA, CDR2 FQGNSA. CDR3 length: 12 amino acids. Trimming stripped 3 bases from V and 15 bases from J, with 12 bases between. Each donor's blood draw was approximately 10 milliliters of peripheral blood. Total RNA was extracted at no less than 5.5 micrograms per sample. A second PCR, run for roughly 7 to 11 cycles, used a sample-barcoded 5' primer plus a J-beta primer mix. From each sample, at least 2.5 million paired-end reads containing CDR3 were obtained. TCRdb ran MiXCR on the 5' RACE reads and lists one entry per CDR3 protein. The sample has roughly 410,000 distinct CDR3 sequences, approximately 51% seen once; the top ten hold 45% to 65%. For this clonotype: Its antigen is not known.

The sequenced sample was blood. This receptor was obtained from a man aged 55 to 70 in good health. The V call is TRBV7-2, the J call TRBJ2-6; TRBD2 might be the D (5 bases). CDR3 nucleotides: TGTGCCAGCAGCTTGACCGGCCGGGACCTGACTTTC. Translated, it gives CASSLTGRDLTF.